This T cell receptor beta chain was documented in a study of control samples from healthy donors and cancer patients (dated by TCRdb to between 2020 and 2021). To prepare the library, the immunoSEQ multiplex PCR assay was applied. TCRdb holds this immuneACCESS table with in-frame rearrangements only. Some clones are missing; in checked studies, unresolved V genes explain under half, and the rest has no known cause. The sample data list 100,000 to 150,000 clones, and 80% to 95% of these were observed just once. The leading ten clones occupy roughly 2.7% of the sample. From cysteine to phenylalanine, the CDR3 is 13 amino acids long. Only CDR3 DNA is held: 39 bases, read in frame from base 1. The germline V gene (reference sequence) gives CDR1 as MNHEY and CDR2 as SMNVEV. V loses 6 bases, J loses 8 bases, and the germline ends lie 14 bases apart. In this sample, this clone turned up once. What this receptor recognizes is not known. The record has no base qualities; no much larger clone is one base away.

The V and J genes are TRBV27 and TRBJ2-4, with TRBD1 perhaps the D gene, on 6 matching bases. The sequenced sample consisted of blood. This clonotype was sampled from a man between 35 and 55 years old in good health. The CDR3 region has the sequence CASSPDRSYIQYF. The DNA reads TGTGCCAGCAGCCCGGACAGATCTTACATTCAGTACTTC.